This TCR beta chain came from a study of blood T cell repertoires in COVID-19. Overall study: Sites in the United States, Italy and Spain provided acute and convalescent COVID-19 samples.

This clone was observed a few times. Sequencing was performed with immunoSEQ multiplex PCR; in TCRdb, only in-frame clones are kept and a portion is missing. This repertoire shows 150,000 to 200,000 clones, 89% found once; its top ten account for roughly 0.8%. Cohort allocation depended upon clinical history that participants reported. The CDR3 consists of 15 residues. The V and J ends lost 5 bases and 1 base respectively, with 15 bases between them. The germline gives CDR1 MNHEY, CDR2 SMNVEV (reference sequence). The clonotype comes from a woman younger than 30 who had recovered from COVID-19. The gene calls are TRBV27 and TRBJ2-7; the D gene is possibly TRBD2 (5 bases). The sequenced sample was PBMCs or T cells enriched from blood (not recorded which). CDR3 DNA: TGTGCCAGCAGTCCCCGGGGTGGTCGGTCCTACGAGCAGTACTTC. This encodes CASSPRGGRSYEQYF.